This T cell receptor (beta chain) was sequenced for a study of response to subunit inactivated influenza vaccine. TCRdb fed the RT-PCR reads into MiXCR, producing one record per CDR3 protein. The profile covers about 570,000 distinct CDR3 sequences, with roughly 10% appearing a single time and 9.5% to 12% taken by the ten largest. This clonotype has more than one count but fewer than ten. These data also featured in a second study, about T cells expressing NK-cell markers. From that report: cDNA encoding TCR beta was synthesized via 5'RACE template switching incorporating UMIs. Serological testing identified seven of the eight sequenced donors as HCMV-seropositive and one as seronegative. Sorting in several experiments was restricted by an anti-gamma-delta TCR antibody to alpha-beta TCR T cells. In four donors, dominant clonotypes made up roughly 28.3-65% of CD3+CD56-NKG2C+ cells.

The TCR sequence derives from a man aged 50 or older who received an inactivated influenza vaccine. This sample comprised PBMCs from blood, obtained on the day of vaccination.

The CDR3 here is CASSFWGSTEAFF. For the CDR3, the DNA is TGTGCCAGCAGTTTTTGGGGGTCCACTGAAGCTTTCTTT. V usage is TRBV12-3 or TRBV12-4 and J usage is TRBJ1-1; D might be TRBD1 (5 bases). The V gene lost 3 bases and the J gene lost 4 bases, with 9 bases spanning the gap. This CDR3 has 13 residues.